This TCR beta chain is drawn from a study of post-analysis software for immune sequencing data. Germline CDR1 is MNHNS and CDR2 is SASEGT. The V end was cut by 3 bases, the J end by 3 bases, with 11 bases between. This CDR3 region has 14 residues. This clonotype was counted only a few times. cDNA libraries of TCR beta carried unique molecular identifiers. TCRdb reprocessed the PCR reads with MiXCR, giving one entry per CDR3 protein. The sample holds over 150,000 distinct CDR3 sequences, around 36% seen once. The source was blood, collected after autologous hematopoietic stem cell transplantation. The chain joins TRBV6-1 to TRBJ1-2; tentative D call: TRBD1 (6 bases). The receptor comes from a girl aged 5 to 17 with multiple sclerosis. The CDR3 spells CASSERDKDYGYTF. In DNA, the CDR3 is TGTGCCAGCAGTGAGAGGGACAAAGACTATGGCTACACCTTC.